Below are 27 T cell receptor beta chains sequenced from a single sample in a study of blood T cell repertoires in COVID-19 (dated by TCRdb to about 2020). Receptor amplification or capture employed the immunoSEQ multiplex PCR assay. In its TCRdb copy, this immuneACCESS table keeps in-frame sequences only and misses some clones. Where compared with another copy, unresolved V genes explain less than half of these, and the others have no known cause. For this sample there are about 100,000 clones; more than 85% appear just once. The ten largest clones represent over 7% of the sample. Sequenced: peripheral blood. These receptors were collected from a man aged 25 to 45 in a cohort sampled during active COVID-19.

The V and J genes are TRBV25-1 and TRBJ1-3; 7 bases are shared with TRBD1. The CDR3 contains 16 residues. Germline trimming cut 3 bases from V and 2 bases from J; bases unmatched to any gene: 7. Germline V gene sequence: CDR1 MGHDK, CDR2 SYGVNS. Here the CDR3 DNA reads TGTGCCAGCAGTGACGACCGGAGGGGGCCTGGAAACACCATATATTTT. Amino acids: CASSDDRRGPGNTIYF.

This chain links TRBV6-4 with TRBJ1-6; 9 bases match TRBD1. Germline V lookup: CDR1 MRHNA, CDR2 SNTAGT. There are 15 residues in the CDR3. With 5 bases clipped from V and 9 bases from J, the junction kept 8 bases outside the gene matches. DNA of the CDR3: TGTGCCAGCAGTTCCACACAGGGGGCGAGTTCACCCCTCCACTTT. This gives the protein CASSSTQGASSPLHF.

This sequence joins TRBV6-4 and TRBJ2-2, with TRBD1 as a possible D gene (6 bases). This CDR3 comprises 15 residues. Trimming took 3 bases from V and 5 from J, leaving 13 bases between them. The germline CDR1 and CDR2 sequences are MRHNA and SNTAGT. The CDR3 reads CASSEGGGRTGELFF. CDR3 in DNA: TGTGCCAGCAGTGAAGGGGGTGGGAGAACCGGGGAGCTGTTTTTT.

This clone is a singleton in its sample. The CDR3 carries no conserved terminal phenylalanine or tryptophan, so it likely arises from a read error. The chain employs TRBV7-9 and TRBJ1-1; D ambiguous. CDR3 length: 14 amino acids. Germline values: CDR1 SEHNR, CDR2 FQNEAQ (reference sequence). V lost 5 bases, J lost 4 bases, and 14 bases lay in between. The CDR3 sequence is CASSPVRPATEAFL. The CDR3 bases are TGTGCCAGCAGCCCCGTTCGCCCTGCCACTGAAGCTTTCCTT.

The chain uses TRBV9 and TRBJ2-3; TRBD1 is a possible D gene (6 bases). This CDR3 spans 15 amino acids. The V gene's germline CDR1 is SGDLS and CDR2 YYNGEE. V was trimmed by 0 bases and J by 1 base, leaving 9 bases between them. CDR3 DNA sequence: TGTGCCAGCAGCGTAGATTGGGGGCGCACAGATACGCAGTATTTT. Translated, it gives CASSVDWGRTDTQYF.

The rearrangement uses TRBV7-3 and TRBJ2-3, with 12 bases that match TRBD2. In germline, CDR1 is SGHTA, CDR2 FQGTGA. CDR3 length: 16 amino acids. V dropped 5 bases and J dropped 2; count of bases not matched to a gene: 5. The CDR3, as DNA: TGTGCCAGCAGCCTGCTAGCGGGGGGGACCACAGATACGCAGTATTTT. Its protein product is CASSLLAGGTTDTQYF.

The V call is TRBV7-9, the J call TRBJ2-5, with 7 nucleotides matching TRBD2. Germline CDR1 and CDR2: SEHNR and FQNEAQ (reference sequence). The J segment lost 1 base and the V segment lost 6 bases, leaving 11 bases of the junction unmatched. The CDR3 covers 16 residues. CDR3 amino acids: CASRKVLGGGQETQYF. The CDR3 nucleotides are TGTGCCAGCAGGAAAGTCCTAGGCGGGGGCCAAGAGACCCAGTACTTC.

In its sample, this clone was seen once. The gene calls are TRBV10-2 and TRBJ1-5, with 10 bases identical to TRBD1. Germline CDR1 WSHSY, CDR2 SAAADI. The CDR3 consists of 17 residues. V lost 6 bases, J lost 7 bases, and 15 bases stayed unmatched. CDR3: CASSIGTGVTTRQPQHF. CDR3 in DNA: TGCGCCAGCAGCATAGGGACAGGGGTAACGACTAGGCAGCCCCAGCATTTT.

The rearrangement uses TRBV4-1 and TRBJ1-2; possible D gene TRBD1, 6 bases. The V end was cut by 3 bases, the J end by 3 bases, with 14 bases between. This CDR3 region has 15 residues. Germline assignment: CDR1 MGHRA and CDR2 YSYEKL. The CDR3 loop reads CASSHAAGEHYGYTF. DNA for the CDR3: TGCGCCAGCAGCCACGCGGCAGGGGAGCACTATGGCTACACCTTC.

The V and J genes are TRBV6-1 and TRBJ2-7, with D uncertain. Trimming left V 2 bases short and J 0 bases short, with 14 bases between. Germline CDR1 and CDR2: MNHNS and SASEGT. The CDR3 totals 16 residues. The CDR3 DNA sequence: TGTGCCAGCAGTGAATCTTGGGTTTCTAGCTCCTACGAGCAGTACTTC. Encoded protein: CASSESWVSSSYEQYF.

This chain links TRBV30 with TRBJ1-1; 8 nucleotides match TRBD1. Germline V lookup: CDR1 GTSNPN, CDR2 SVGIG (reference sequence). CDR3 length: 13 amino acids. V lost 3 bases, J lost 3 bases, and 3 bases stayed unmatched. The CDR3 loop is CAWSATGDTEAFF. CDR3 in DNA: TGTGCCTGGAGCGCGACAGGGGACACTGAAGCTTTCTTT.

This clone was observed once. This chain joins TRBV6-5 and TRBJ1-4; 9 bases match TRBD1. After removal of 8 bases from V and 3 bases from J, the junction contained 1 base not matched to a gene. Germline V gives CDR1 MNHEY, CDR2 SVGAGI. The CDR3 length is 13 residues. CDR3 loop: CASRQGANEKLFF. CDR3 in DNA: TGTGCCAGCCGACAGGGGGCTAATGAAAAACTGTTTTTT.

The V gene is TRBV6-5, the J gene TRBJ1-2; D unclear. In germline, CDR1 is MNHEY, CDR2 SVGAGI. V lost 5 bases and J lost 1, with 8 bases in between. This CDR3 has 13 amino acids. The CDR3 spells CASSLDINYGYTF. As DNA, the CDR3 is TGTGCCAGCAGTCTTGACATTAACTATGGCTACACCTTC.

This chain joins TRBV7-2 and TRBJ2-6, with TRBD1 matching 7 bases. The CDR3 length is 16 residues. The V segment lost 2 bases and the J segment 2 bases; nucleotides outside the gene matches: 3. Germline V gives CDR1 SGHTA, CDR2 FQGNSA. Here the CDR3 DNA reads TGTGCCAGCAGCTTACACACAGGGGCTGGGGCCAACGTCCTGACTTTC. Amino acids: CASSLHTGAGANVLTF.

This clone was observed a single time. This chain uses TRBV19 with TRBJ2-5, with D maybe TRBD2 (6 bases). The CDR3 is 16 amino acids. Germline V gene sequence: CDR1 LNHDA, CDR2 SQIVND (reference sequence). V lost 2 bases and J 2 bases, leaving 15 bases between the germline ends. The CDR3 region is CASSISPRAGQETQYF. CDR3 nucleotides: TGTGCCAGTAGTATAAGCCCTAGGGCGGGGCAAGAGACCCAGTACTTC.

The J gene is TRBJ1-1, the V gene TRBV19; D unresolved. Looked up from germline, CDR1 is LNHDA and CDR2 is SQIVND (reference sequence). This CDR3 comprises 13 residues. V was clipped by 1 base and J by 8 bases, with 11 bases between them. In DNA form, the CDR3 reads TGTGCCAGTAGTATAGTCTCGGGCGGGGAAGCTTTCTTT. Amino acid sequence: CASSIVSGGEAFF.

The rearrangement uses TRBV6-5 and TRBJ1-2, with 7 bases that match TRBD1. Germline CDR1 reads MNHEY; CDR2 reads SVGAGI. V shed 4 bases, J shed 5 bases, and the junction held 7 bases outside the gene matches. The CDR3 runs to 14 residues. The CDR3 nucleotides are TGTGCCAGCAGTTCCCCAGGGGGAGCATATGGCTACACCTTC. Its translation is CASSSPGGAYGYTF.

This chain links TRBV5-5 with TRBJ2-7; 8 bases line up with TRBD2. V lost 0 bases, J lost 9 bases, and 11 bases stayed unmatched. The germline V gene has CDR1 SGHKS and CDR2 YYEKEE (reference sequence). The CDR3 is 15 residues long. The CDR3 loop reads CASSLASGGYDPQYF. CDR3 DNA sequence: TGTGCCAGCAGCTTGGCGAGCGGGGGTTACGATCCGCAGTACTTC.

The rearrangement uses TRBV25-1 and TRBJ2-5; D is uncertain. This CDR3 comprises 12 residues. Trimming pared 2 bases from V and 7 bases from J, leaving 8 bases between. Germline V CDR1 and CDR2: MGHDK, SYGVNS. CDR3 sequence (DNA): TGTGCCAGCAGTGAACCTTTCGGGACCCAGTACTTC. Amino acid sequence: CASSEPFGTQYF.

V is TRBV29-1 and J is TRBJ1-1; no firm D call. Germline values: CDR1 SQVTM, CDR2 ANQGSEA. V lost 4 bases, J lost 10 bases, and 13 bases lay in between. The CDR3 loop spans 11 amino acids. The DNA for the CDR3 is TGCAGCGTTGTCGGGGTCGAGCGAGCTTTCTTT. This encodes CSVVGVERAFF.

This chain uses TRBV7-2 with TRBJ1-4; 8 bases align to TRBD1. Germline CDR1 is SGHTA and CDR2 is FQGNSA. Unmatched junction bases numbered 5, after V lost 6 bases and J lost 8 bases. The CDR3 covers 13 residues. CDR3 in amino acids: CASRQGAGEKLFF. CDR3 coding DNA: TGTGCCAGCAGGCAGGGGGCAGGGGAAAAACTGTTTTTT. The whole variable domain, filled in from reference TRBV7-2 and TRBJ1-4, reads GAGVSQSPSNKVTEKGKDVELRCDPISGHTALYWYRQSLGQGLEFLIYFQGNSAPDKSGLPSDRFSAERTGGSVSTLTIQRTQQEDSAVYLCASRQGAGEKLFFGSGTQLSVL.

This chain links TRBV28 with TRBJ2-3; TRBD2 aligns across 13 bases. Germline V gives CDR1 MDHEN, CDR2 SYDVKM. The CDR3 is 18 amino acids. The J segment lost 7 bases and the V segment lost 2 bases, leaving 12 bases of the junction unmatched. This chain's CDR3 is CASSLLLAGGPPVNTQYF. CDR3 sequence (DNA): TGTGCCAGCAGTTTACTACTAGCGGGGGGGCCACCCGTAAATACGCAGTATTTT.

The rearrangement links TRBV6-6 to TRBJ1-1; 8 bases are a match to TRBD1. Germline V lookup: CDR1 MNHNY, CDR2 SVGAGI (reference sequence). This CDR3 spans 14 amino acids. Germline trimming cut 5 bases from V and 1 base from J; bases unmatched to any gene: 3. The CDR3 coding sequence is TGTGCCAGCAGTGTCGGACAGGGGAACACTGAAGCTTTCTTT. As protein: CASSVGQGNTEAFF.

The chain joins TRBV6-5 to TRBJ1-1; weak D call: TRBD1 (6 bases). Trimming took 2 bases from V and 1 from J, leaving 14 bases between them. The CDR3 runs 16 residues. CDR1 MNHEY and CDR2 SVGAGI come from the germline V gene. CDR3 region: CASSYGGGLENTEAFF. CDR3 DNA sequence: TGTGCCAGCAGTTACGGGGGGGGGCTTGAGAACACTGAAGCTTTCTTT.

The chain employs TRBV6-6 and TRBJ2-3; D unresolved. V shed 6 bases and J shed 4 bases, with 5 bases lying between them. The CDR3 extends over 11 amino acids. Germline CDR1 MNHNY, CDR2 SVGAGI (reference sequence). CDR3 in amino acids: CASSPADTQYF. CDR3 nucleotide sequence: TGTGCCAGCAGCCCGGCAGATACGCAGTATTTT.

This chain links TRBV30 with TRBJ1-1, with a weak D call TRBD1 (5 bases). This CDR3 spans 12 amino acids. Germline CDR1 GTSNPN, CDR2 SVGIG (reference sequence). Trimming cost V 5 bases and J 5 bases, with 12 bases left between them. The CDR3 spells CAWGQGRTEAFF. CDR3 DNA: TGTGCCTGGGGCCAGGGAAGGACTGAAGCTTTCTTT.

This chain links TRBV15 with TRBJ2-5; possible D gene TRBD1, 6 bases. CDR3 length: 14 amino acids. Trimming removed 0 bases from V and 4 bases from J, with 9 bases in between. The germline V gene has CDR1 LNHNV and CDR2 YYDKDF (reference sequence). CDR3 coding DNA: TGTGCCACCAGCAGAGAGGGCAGGGGAGAGACCCAGTACTTC. It specifies CATSREGRGETQYF.